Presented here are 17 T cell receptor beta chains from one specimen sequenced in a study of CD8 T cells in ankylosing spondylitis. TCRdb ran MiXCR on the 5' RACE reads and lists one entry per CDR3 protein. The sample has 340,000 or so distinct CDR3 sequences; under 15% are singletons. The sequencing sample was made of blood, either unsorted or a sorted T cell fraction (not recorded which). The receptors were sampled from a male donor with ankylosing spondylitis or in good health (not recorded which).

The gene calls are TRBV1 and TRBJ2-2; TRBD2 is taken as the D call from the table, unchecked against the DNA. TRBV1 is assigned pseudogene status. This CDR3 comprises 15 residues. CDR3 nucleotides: TGCACCAGCAGCCAAAGACTAGCGGACACCGGGGAGCTGTTTTTT. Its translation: CTSSQRLADTGELFF.

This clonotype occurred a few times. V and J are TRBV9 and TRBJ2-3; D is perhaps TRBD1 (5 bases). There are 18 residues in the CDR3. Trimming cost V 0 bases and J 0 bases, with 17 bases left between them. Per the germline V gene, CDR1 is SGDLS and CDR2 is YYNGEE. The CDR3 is CASSVEPLVGPSTDTQYF. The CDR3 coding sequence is TGTGCCAGCAGCGTAGAACCCTTGGTGGGGCCTAGCACAGATACGCAGTATTTT.

DNA of the CDR3: TGCGCCAGCAGTTTGACCGGGACTAGCGGGAGAGGCGAGCAGTTCTTC. It translates to CASSLTGTSGRGEQFF. The rearrangement links TRBV10-1 to TRBJ2-1; 14 bases align to TRBD2. With V trimmed by 5 bases and J by 10 bases, 10 bases remained unmatched. Looked up from germline, CDR1 is WNHNN and CDR2 is SYGVQD (reference sequence). The CDR3 totals 16 residues.

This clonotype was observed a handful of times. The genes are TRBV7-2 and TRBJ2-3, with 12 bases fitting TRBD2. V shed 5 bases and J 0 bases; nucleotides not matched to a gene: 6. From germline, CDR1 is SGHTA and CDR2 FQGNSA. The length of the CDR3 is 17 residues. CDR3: CASSLWTSGISTDTQYF. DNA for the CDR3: TGTGCCAGCAGCCTTTGGACTAGCGGGATTAGCACAGATACGCAGTATTTT.

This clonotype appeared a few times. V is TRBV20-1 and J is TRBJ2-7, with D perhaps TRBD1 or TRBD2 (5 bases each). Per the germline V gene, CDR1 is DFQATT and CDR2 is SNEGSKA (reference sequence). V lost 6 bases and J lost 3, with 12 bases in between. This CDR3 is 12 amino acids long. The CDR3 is CSATGDDYEQYF. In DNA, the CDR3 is TGCAGTGCGACCGGGGACGACTACGAGCAGTACTTC.

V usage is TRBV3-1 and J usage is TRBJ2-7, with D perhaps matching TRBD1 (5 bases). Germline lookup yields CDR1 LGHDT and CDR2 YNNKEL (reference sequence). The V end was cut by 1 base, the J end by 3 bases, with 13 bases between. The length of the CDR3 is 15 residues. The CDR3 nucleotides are TGTGCCAGCAGCCAAGTCTGGATAGACAGCTACGAGCAGTACTTC. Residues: CASSQVWIDSYEQYF.

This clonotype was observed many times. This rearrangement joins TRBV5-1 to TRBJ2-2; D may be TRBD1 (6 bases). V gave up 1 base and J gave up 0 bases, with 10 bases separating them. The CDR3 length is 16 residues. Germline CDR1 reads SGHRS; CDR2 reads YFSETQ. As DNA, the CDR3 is TGCGCCAGCAGCTTGAGGGGACAAGCGAACACCGGGGAGCTGTTTTTT. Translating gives CASSLRGQANTGELFF. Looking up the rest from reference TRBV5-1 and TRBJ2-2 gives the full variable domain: KAGVTQTPRYLIKTRGQQVTLSCSPISGHRSVSWYQQTPGQGLQFLFEYFSETQRNKGNFPGRFSGRQFSNSRSEMNVSTLELGDSALYLCASSLRGQANTGELFFGEGSRLTVL.

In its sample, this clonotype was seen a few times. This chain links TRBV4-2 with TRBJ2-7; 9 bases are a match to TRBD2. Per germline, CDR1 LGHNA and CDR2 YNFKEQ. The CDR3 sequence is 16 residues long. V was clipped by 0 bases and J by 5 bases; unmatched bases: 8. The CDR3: CASSQDRPSGIHEQYF. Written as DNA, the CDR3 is TGTGCCAGCAGCCAAGATCGCCCTAGCGGGATCCACGAGCAGTACTTC.

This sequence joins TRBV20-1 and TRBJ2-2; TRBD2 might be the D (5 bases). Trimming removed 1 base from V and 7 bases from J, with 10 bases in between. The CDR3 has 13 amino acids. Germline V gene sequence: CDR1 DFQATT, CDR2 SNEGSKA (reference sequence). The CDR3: CSARAHSGGELFF. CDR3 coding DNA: TGCAGTGCTAGAGCCCACAGCGGCGGGGAGCTGTTTTTT.

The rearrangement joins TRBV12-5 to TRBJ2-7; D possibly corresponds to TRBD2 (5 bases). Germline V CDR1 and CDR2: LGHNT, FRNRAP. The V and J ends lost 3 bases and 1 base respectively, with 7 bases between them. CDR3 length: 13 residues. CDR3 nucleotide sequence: TGTGCTAGTGGTTTTGGGGAGTCCTACGAGCAGTACTTC. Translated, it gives CASGFGESYEQYF.

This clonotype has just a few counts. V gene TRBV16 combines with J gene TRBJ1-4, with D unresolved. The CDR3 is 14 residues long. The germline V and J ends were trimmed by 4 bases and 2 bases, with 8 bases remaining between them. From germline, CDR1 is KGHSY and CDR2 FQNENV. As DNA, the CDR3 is TGTGCCAGCAGCCTCCGGGAGACTAATGAAAAACTGTTTTTT. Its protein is CASSLRETNEKLFF.

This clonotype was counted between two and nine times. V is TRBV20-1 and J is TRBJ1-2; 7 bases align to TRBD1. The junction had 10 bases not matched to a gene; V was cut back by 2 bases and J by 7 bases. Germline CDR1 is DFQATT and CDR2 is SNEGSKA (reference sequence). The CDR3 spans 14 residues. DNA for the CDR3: TGCAGTGCTAGATCGGACGACAGGGTATTTGGCTACACCTTC. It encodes CSARSDDRVFGYTF.

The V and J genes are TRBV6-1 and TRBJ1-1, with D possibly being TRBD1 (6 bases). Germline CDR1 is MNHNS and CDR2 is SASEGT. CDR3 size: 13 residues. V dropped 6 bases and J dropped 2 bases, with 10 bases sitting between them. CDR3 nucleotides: TGTGCCAGCAGAGAGACAGGAAACACTGAAGCTTTCTTT. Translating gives CASRETGNTEAFF.

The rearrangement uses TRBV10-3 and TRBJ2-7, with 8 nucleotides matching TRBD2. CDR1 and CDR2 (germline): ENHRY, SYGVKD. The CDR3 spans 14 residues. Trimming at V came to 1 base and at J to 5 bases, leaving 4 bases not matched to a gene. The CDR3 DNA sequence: TGTGCCATCAGTGAGTACGGGAGGGGAAACGAGCAGTACTTC. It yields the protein CAISEYGRGNEQYF.

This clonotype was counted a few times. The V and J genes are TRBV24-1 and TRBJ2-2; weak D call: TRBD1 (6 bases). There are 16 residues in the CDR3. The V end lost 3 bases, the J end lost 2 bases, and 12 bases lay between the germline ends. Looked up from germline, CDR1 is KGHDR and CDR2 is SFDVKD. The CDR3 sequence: CATSDNGRGNTGELFF. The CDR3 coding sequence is TGTGCCACCAGTGATAATGGCAGGGGAAACACCGGGGAGCTGTTTTTT.

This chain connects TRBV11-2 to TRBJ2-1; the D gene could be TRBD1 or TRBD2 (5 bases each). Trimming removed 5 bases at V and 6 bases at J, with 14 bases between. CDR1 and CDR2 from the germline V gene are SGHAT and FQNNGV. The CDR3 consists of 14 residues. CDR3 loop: CASSIMGTGNEQFF. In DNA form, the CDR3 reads TGTGCCAGCAGCATAATGGGGACGGGCAATGAGCAGTTCTTC.

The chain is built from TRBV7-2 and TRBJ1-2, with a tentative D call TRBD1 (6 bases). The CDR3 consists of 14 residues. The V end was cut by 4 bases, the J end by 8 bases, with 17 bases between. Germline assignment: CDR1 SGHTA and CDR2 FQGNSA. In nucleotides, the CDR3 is TGTGCCAGCAGCTCGGCACAGGGCCCTGGGGGCTACACCTTC. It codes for CASSSAQGPGGYTF.